This T cell receptor beta chain was sequenced for a study of identical twins. V lost 0 bases to trimming and J lost 6 bases, with 8 bases between them. The germline gives CDR1 SGDLS, CDR2 YYNGEE. This CDR3 spans 13 amino acids. This clonotype was counted only a few times. One entry per CDR3 protein results from TCRdb running MiXCR on the 5' RACE reads. The sample shows about 200,000 distinct CDR3 sequences, about a tenth of them seen only once. The J gene is TRBJ2-3, the V gene TRBV9; D remains ambiguous. The TCR comes from a woman aged 18-29 years in good health. Sequenced material: memory (CD45RO+) T cells sorted from blood. CDR3: CASSVARLDTQYF. The CDR3 coding sequence is TGTGCCAGCAGCGTAGCTAGGCTGGATACGCAGTATTTT.